This TCR beta chain derives from a study of blood T cells in healthy people across ages. A second about 7 to 11 cycle PCR used barcoded and J-beta primers. TCRdb independently ran MiXCR on the 5' RACE reads; one entry per CDR3 protein. The sample lists under 1,000,000 distinct CDR3 sequences, about 45% occurring once. This CDR3 is 13 amino acids long. Germline V lookup: CDR1 SQVTM, CDR2 ANQGSEA. V lost 4 bases, J lost 0 bases, and 7 bases lay in between. The chain has TRBV29-1 and TRBJ2-1; TRBD2 is a possible D gene (5 bases). Input material: blood. The receptor was isolated from a man older than 75 in good health. CDR3 nucleotides: TGCAGCGTTGGCCGGGACTCCTACAATGAGCAGTTCTTC. Protein product: CSVGRDSYNEQFF.